Shown below are 24 T cell receptor beta chains from a single sample sequenced in a study of response to subunit inactivated influenza vaccine (dated by TCRdb to the late 2010s). Libraries were constructed by RT-PCR. Sequencer: Illumina HiSeq 2500. In TCRdb, the public reads were trimmed at Q25 with fastp and aligned with MiXCR, with productive beta chains retained. Rows are unified per CDR3 protein, each entry keeping the most common DNA and genes. This sample lists about 610,000 distinct CDR3 sequences; 13% to 15% were detected once. The top ten hold more than 9.5% of the sample. The sequencing used PBMCs from blood, collected approximately 13 days after vaccination. The receptors originated from a man aged 50-59 years who received an inactivated influenza vaccine. Donor details come from another sample of the same person, matched by shared clones.

A few counts support this clonotype. The chain is built from TRBV6-2 or TRBV6-3 and TRBJ1-5; D possibly corresponds to TRBD1 (6 bases). The length of the CDR3 is 16 residues. Germline CDR1 MNHEY, CDR2 SVGEGT. V lost 0 bases and J 7 bases, leaving 16 bases between the germline ends. CDR3 DNA: TGTGCCAGCAGTTACTCGGTACTGGGACAAGGCCAGCCCCAGCATTTT. Its translation: CASSYSVLGQGQPQHF.

This clonotype was counted many times. One junction end disagrees with the germline gene, perhaps due to a read error. J is TRBJ2-1 and V is TRBV12-3 or TRBV12-4; TRBD1 matches at 9 bases. This CDR3 contains 12 residues. CDR3 in DNA: TGCGCCAGCGGGACAGGGTACAATGAGCAGTTCTTC. Its translation: CASGTGYNEQFF.

This clonotype was counted between two and nine times. The chain links TRBV28 to TRBJ2-7, with TRBD2 as a possible D gene (6 bases). V was shortened by 4 bases and J by 2 bases, with 18 bases between the two germline ends. Germline CDR1 reads MDHEN; CDR2 reads SYDVKM. The CDR3 extends over 16 amino acids. CDR3 protein: CASSSTYGGIPYEQYF. CDR3 nucleotide sequence: TGTGCCAGCAGTTCAACTTATGGCGGGATACCCTACGAGCAGTACTTC.

This clonotype was found a few times. The CDR3 spells CASSASPDTQYF. In DNA, the CDR3 is TGTGCCAGCAGTGCTTCTCCAGATACGCAGTATTTT. The chain carries TRBV12-3 or TRBV12-4 and TRBJ2-3; D is unresolved. The CDR3 covers 12 residues. Deletions cut 5 bases from V and 4 bases from J, with 7 bases between.

Only a few counts were recorded for this clonotype. The CDR3 reads CAISESSGELFF. The CDR3 DNA is TGTGCCATCAGTGAGTCGAGCGGGGAGCTGTTTTTT. This rearrangement joins TRBV10-3 to TRBJ2-2; D gene unclear. Per the germline V gene, CDR1 is ENHRY and CDR2 is SYGVKD. V was cut by 0 bases and J by 7 bases, with 3 bases left in between. The CDR3 runs 12 residues.

This clonotype has just a few counts. Written as DNA, the CDR3 is TGCGCCAGCAGCCAAGATGTCAACCTGGGGGAGCAGTACTTC. It specifies CASSQDVNLGEQYF. The chain carries TRBV4-3 and TRBJ2-7; the D is unclear. The CDR3 is 14 amino acids. V was trimmed by 0 bases and J by 7 bases, leaving 13 bases between them. The germline gives CDR1 LGHNA, CDR2 YSLEER.

This clonotype has at least ten counts. V gene TRBV5-1 combines with J gene TRBJ1-3; no clear D. The CDR3 is 15 amino acids. The germline gives CDR1 SGHRS, CDR2 YFSETQ. The ends were cut back, 0 bases at V and 0 bases at J, with 7 bases in the middle. DNA for the CDR3: TGCGCCAGCAGCTTGGGACAAGTCTCTGGAAACACCATATATTTT. Translating gives CASSLGQVSGNTIYF. The variable domain in full, with the rest retrieved from reference TRBV5-1 and TRBJ1-3, is KAGVTQTPRYLIKTRGQQVTLSCSPISGHRSVSWYQQTPGQGLQFLFEYFSETQRNKGNFPGRFSGRQFSNSRSEMNVSTLELGDSALYLCASSLGQVSGNTIYFGEGSWLTVV.

This clonotype was picked up a small number of times. The V call is TRBV5-8, the J call TRBJ1-1, with D possibly matching TRBD1 (6 bases). CDR3 length: 14 amino acids. Per the germline V gene, CDR1 is SGHTS and CDR2 is YDEGEE. V lost 2 bases, J lost 7 bases, and 15 bases lay in between. CDR3 DNA: TGTGCCAGCAGCTTTGGACAGACAACACTTGAAGCTTTCTTT. Its translation: CASSFGQTTLEAFF.

V and J are TRBV20-1 and TRBJ2-7; D unresolved. This CDR3 has 11 residues. V shed 5 bases and J shed 6 bases, with 11 bases lying between them. The V gene's germline CDR1 is DFQATT and CDR2 SNEGSKA (reference sequence). This CDR3 is CSARMVAEQYF. The CDR3 DNA reads TGCAGTGCTCGGATGGTAGCCGAGCAGTACTTC.

This clonotype was recorded a few times. J is TRBJ1-5 and V is TRBV20-1, with a possible D match to TRBD1 (5 bases). Germline CDR1 and CDR2: DFQATT and SNEGSKA (reference sequence). The CDR3 extends over 14 amino acids. Trimming left V 3 bases short and J 2 bases short, with 11 bases between. CDR3 coding DNA: TGCAGTGCTAGCCAGGGATTCGGCAATCAGCCCCAGCATTTT. It specifies CSASQGFGNQPQHF.

This clonotype was counted once. The chain combines TRBV6-5 with TRBJ2-7, with D possibly matching TRBD1 (5 bases). Looked up from germline, CDR1 is MNHEY and CDR2 is SVGAGI. Trimming took off 2 bases at V and 9 bases at J, with 14 bases between the two ends. This CDR3 is 13 amino acids long. The CDR3 spells CASSYQGAQGQYF. DNA of the CDR3: TGTGCCAGCAGTTACCAGGGTGCTCAAGGGCAGTACTTC.

The J gene is TRBJ2-5, the V gene TRBV7-2; 7 bases map to TRBD2. CDR1 is SGHTA, CDR2 FQGNSA, per germline. V trimming: 5 bases; J trimming: 1 base; junction bases outside the gene matches: 7. The CDR3 extends over 15 amino acids. The CDR3 reads CASSASGTIQETQYF. The CDR3 DNA sequence: TGTGCCAGCAGCGCCTCGGGGACTATCCAAGAGACCCAGTACTTC.

This clonotype was detected once. The chain joins TRBV6-5 to TRBJ2-7; TRBD2 matches at 7 bases. V was clipped by 2 bases and J by 6 bases; unmatched bases: 10. Germline-derived CDR1 and CDR2 are MNHEY and SVGAGI. The CDR3 is 15 amino acids. The CDR3 DNA follows: TGTGCCAGCAGTTACCGAAGCGGGGCGACGGGCGAGCAGTACTTC. Encoded protein: CASSYRSGATGEQYF.

This clonotype was observed a handful of times. V is TRBV29-1 and J is TRBJ2-1; 7 nucleotides match TRBD2. CDR3 length: 14 residues. V gave up 4 bases and J gave up 8 bases; unmatched junction bases: 11. Germline values: CDR1 SQVTM, CDR2 ANQGSEA. CDR3 sequence: CSVVPGLVSDEQFF. The CDR3 DNA reads TGCAGCGTTGTCCCCGGACTAGTCAGCGATGAGCAGTTCTTC.

This clonotype was detected only a few times. The rearrangement uses TRBV7-2 and TRBJ2-7; D might be TRBD2 (6 bases). V lost 2 bases to trimming and J lost 0 bases, with 14 bases between them. Per the germline V gene, CDR1 is SGHTA and CDR2 is FQGNSA. The CDR3 consists of 16 residues. The CDR3 reads CASSLFSRGTSYEQYF. CDR3 coding DNA: TGTGCCAGCAGCTTATTTTCTCGGGGGACCTCCTACGAGCAGTACTTC.

The chain joins TRBV11-1 to TRBJ1-1; D is uncertain. The CDR3 runs to 13 residues. Germline V gene data show CDR1 as SGHAT and CDR2 as FQDESV (reference sequence). V lost 6 bases to trimming and J lost 1 base, with 9 bases between them. The CDR3 coding sequence is TGTGCCAGCAGATTCGCCAAGAACACTGAAGCTTTCTTT. Translated, it gives CASRFAKNTEAFF.

Only a few counts were recorded for this clonotype. The chain employs TRBV2 and TRBJ2-7, with D possibly being TRBD1 (5 bases). The CDR3 has 14 amino acids. The germline V gene has CDR1 SNHLY and CDR2 FYNNEI. V lost 7 bases and J 2 bases, leaving 15 bases between the germline ends. CDR3 bases: TGTGCCAGCATGGGGCAGGCTACCCCCTACGAGCAGTACTTC. Protein product: CASMGQATPYEQYF.

This chain links TRBV7-2 with TRBJ2-7, with 9 bases lining up with TRBD2. Germline V CDR1 and CDR2: SGHTA, FQGNSA. The CDR3 sequence is 17 residues long. V trimming: 0 bases; J trimming: 4 bases; junction bases outside the gene matches: 10. CDR3 in amino acids: CASSLARGGRATYEQYF. CDR3 in DNA: TGTGCCAGCAGCTTAGCGAGGGGCGGGAGGGCGACGTACGAGCAGTACTTC. The full variable domain, completed using reference TRBV7-2 and TRBJ2-7, is GAGVSQSPSNKVTEKGKDVELRCDPISGHTALYWYRQSLGQGLEFLIYFQGNSAPDKSGLPSDRFSAERTGGSVSTLTIQRTQQEDSAVYLCASSLARGGRATYEQYFGPGTRLTVT.

V usage is TRBV11-2 and J usage is TRBJ2-1; D unclear. The CDR3 consists of 12 residues. Per the germline V gene, CDR1 is SGHAT and CDR2 is FQNNGV. Trimming shortened V by 4 bases and J by 2 bases, and 3 bases separated the two germline ends. The DNA of the CDR3 is TGTGCCAGCAGCTATCCCTACAATGAGCAGTTCTTC. It encodes CASSYPYNEQFF.

This clonotype has only a few counts. CDR3 sequence: CASSQDGGINYNSPLHF. Here the CDR3 DNA reads TGCGCCAGCAGCCAAGATGGGGGGATCAACTATAATTCACCCCTCCACTTT. The J gene is TRBJ1-6, the V gene TRBV4-3; TRBD1 might be the D (5 bases). CDR3 length: 17 amino acids. V lost 0 bases to trimming and J lost 3 bases, with 12 bases between them. In germline, CDR1 is LGHNA, CDR2 YSLEER.

V and J are TRBV6-1 and TRBJ1-2; D gene unclear. Looked up from germline, CDR1 is MNHNS and CDR2 is SASEGT. This CDR3 has 13 amino acids. V shed 5 bases and J shed 8 bases, with 15 bases lying between them. The CDR3: CASSPTPSSGYTF. CDR3 DNA: TGTGCCAGCAGTCCGACTCCCAGTAGCGGCTACACCTTC.

This clonotype occurred a few times. V and J are TRBV12-3 or TRBV12-4 and TRBJ2-2; D not resolved. There are 13 residues in the CDR3. V was trimmed by 7 bases and J by 0 bases, leaving 6 bases between them. The CDR3 nucleotides are TGTGCCAGCACGGAGACGAACACCGGGGAGCTGTTTTTT. It codes for CASTETNTGELFF.

The gene calls are TRBV20-1 and TRBJ2-3; no definite D call. This CDR3 has 13 amino acids. V was trimmed by 3 bases and J by 5 bases, leaving 12 bases between them. The germline V gene has CDR1 DFQATT and CDR2 SNEGSKA (reference sequence). The CDR3 DNA sequence: TGCAGTGCTAGGACACCCCCGGGAGATACGCAGTATTTT. Translated, it gives CSARTPPGDTQYF.

Only a few counts were recorded for this clonotype. The V call is TRBV9, the J call TRBJ2-7; D could derive from TRBD1 or TRBD2 (5 bases each). Germline V gene lookup returns CDR1 SGDLS and CDR2 YYNGEE. CDR3 size: 15 residues. Deletions cut 3 bases from V and 6 bases from J, with 19 bases between. The chain's CDR3 is CASSGSGTSFSEQYF. CDR3 nucleotides: TGTGCCAGCAGCGGATCCGGGACCTCGTTCTCCGAGCAGTACTTC.